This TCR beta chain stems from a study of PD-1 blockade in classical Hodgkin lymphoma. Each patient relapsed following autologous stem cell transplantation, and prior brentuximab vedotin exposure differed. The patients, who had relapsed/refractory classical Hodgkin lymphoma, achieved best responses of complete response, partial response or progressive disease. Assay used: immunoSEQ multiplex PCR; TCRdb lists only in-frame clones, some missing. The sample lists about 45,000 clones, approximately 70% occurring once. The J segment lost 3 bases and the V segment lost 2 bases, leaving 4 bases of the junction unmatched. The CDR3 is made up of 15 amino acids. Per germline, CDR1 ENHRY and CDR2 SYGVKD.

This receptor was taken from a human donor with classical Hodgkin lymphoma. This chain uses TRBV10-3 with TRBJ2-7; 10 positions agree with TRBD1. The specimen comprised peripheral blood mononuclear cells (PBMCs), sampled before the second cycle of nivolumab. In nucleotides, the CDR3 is TGTGCCATCAGTGAGGACAGGGGGCCTAACTACGAGCAGTACTTC. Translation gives CAISEDRGPNYEQYF.